This entry concerns a single T cell receptor beta chain. These data come from a study of blood T cell repertoires in COVID-19. The data were produced by immunoSEQ multiplex PCR, yet TCRdb's version contains in-frame clones alone and is incomplete. The sample yields 84,000 or so clones, approximately 81% seen once. Germline V gene data show CDR1 as MNHEY and CDR2 as SMNVEV (reference sequence). The germline V and J ends were trimmed by 8 bases and 2 bases, with 9 bases remaining between them. The CDR3 is 12 amino acids. Sequencing was done on a sample of peripheral blood. This clonotype originated in a woman aged 80 or over with acute or convalescent COVID-19. The rearrangement links TRBV27 to TRBJ1-1, with D maybe TRBD1 (6 bases). The CDR3 DNA sequence: TGTGCCAGCCTAGGGGGTAACACTGAAGCTTTCTTT. Amino acid sequence: CASLGGNTEAFF.